This paragraph covers one T cell receptor beta chain sequence. This clonotype occurred many times. No clone much larger than this one lies a single base away; base qualities are absent. These data are taken from a study of T cells after yellow fever vaccination (dated 2019 in TCRdb). Concerning the study at large: Memory subsets (EM, EMRA, CM and Tscm) were sorted on a BD FACS Aria III using CD3, CD45RA, CCR7 and CD95 staining. The SMART-Seq v4 Ultra Low Input RNA kit was used to prepare libraries from fractions with low cell numbers. Bulk TCR alpha and beta repertoires were sequenced longitudinally to track T-cell clones before and after primary and booster YFV17D yellow fever vaccination. Two healthy male donors made up the cohort, one aged 18 to 30 years and the other aged 30 to 40 years. Blood samples were taken at several timepoints before and after primary and secondary immunization, and bulk PBMC replicates and cell subsets were isolated. Memory subsets were sorted on days 0, 15 and 45 and at 18 months following primary vaccination, and on days 0, 15 and 45 following the 30-year booster.

V is clipped by 2 bases and J by 0 bases, and the sequence between their germline boundaries is 16 bases long. The germline V gene yields SGHAT for CDR1 and FQNNGV for CDR2. From its cysteine to its phenylalanine, the CDR3 spans 17 amino acids. The read is trimmed to its CDR3 DNA, 51 bases read in frame from base 1. The treatment or condition label, read with the paper, signifies: live attenuated yellow fever vaccine strain. PBMCs were isolated from peripheral blood using a standard Ficoll-Paque protocol. The RNeasy Micro Kit was used to extract RNA from sorted memory subsets. Findings and caveats that apply to the study as a whole: FACS-sorted repertoires could contain abundant contaminating clonotypes from the bulk population, so computational filtering was required. Because only a couple of donors were included in the study, the extent to which the findings can be generalized is limited. After the booster, most clones that had expanded after primary vaccination were detected again (approximately 95% of CD4 and around 88% of CD8), suggesting broad maintenance of memory. Compared with the primary T-cell response, the secondary T-cell response was faster but weaker, reaching its peak on day 5 rather than on day 15. In the sorted memory subsets on day 0, nearly all of the vaccine-responding clonotypes fell below detection. A small share of clonotypes occurred in both CD4 and CD8 compartments, likely arising from convergent recombination.

Synthesis of TCR cDNA relied on 5'RACE template switching, a step that introduced a universal primer site along with unique molecular identifiers. cDNA synthesis was primed from both the TCR alpha and TCR beta constant segments. Library amplification involved two PCR steps, and the second step added sample barcodes and sequencing adapters. Libraries were sequenced on Illumina HiSeq 2500 (2x100 bp) or NovaSeq (2x150 bp). In the authors' own workflow: Reads were demultiplexed and collapsed into UMI consensus sequences with MIGEC, and V(D)J alignment was performed with MiXCR. Vaccine-responding clonotypes were defined with edgeR using replicate PBMC samples, requiring FDR below 0.01 and a log2 fold change above 5 up to day 15. Each bulk clonotype was labeled CD4 or CD8 based on which sequenced repertoire, CD4 or CD8, contained the clonotype at higher abundance. Clonotype frequencies in memory subsets were weighted by FACS-sorted cell numbers to estimate each clone's distribution across memory phenotypes. The public reads were run again by TCRdb, first through fastp at Q25 and then through MiXCR, and only productive beta chains were kept. Rows merge per CDR3 protein into single entries with the most common DNA and genes. TCRdb's processing, not the study's, gives the V and J calls here. A total of about 22,000 distinct CDR3 sequences appear in this sample, around 5.2% of them only once. 15% to 20% of the sample belongs to the ten largest clones.

The sequence derives from a man aged 18 to 30 who received the YFV17D yellow fever vaccine. The sequence joins TRBV11-2 to TRBJ1-1; no D gene is confidently identified. The source was PBMCs, either bulk or a sorted T-cell subset (CD4+, CD8+, memory, or dextramer-sorted; not recorded which), collected 45 days after the first yellow fever vaccination. The DNA sequence reads TGTGCCAGCAGCTTAAAGTTGGTGGCCGGGGTGAACACTGAAGCTTTCTTT. Translation gives CASSLKLVAGVNTEAFF. This CDR3, with the reference TRBV11-2 and TRBJ1-1 proteins standing in past its ends, gives the full variable domain EAGVAQSPRYKIIEKRQSVAFWCNPISGHATLYWYQQILGQGPKLLIQFQNNGVVDDSQLPKDRFSAERLKGVDSTLKIQPAKLEDSAVYLCASSLKLVAGVNTEAFFGQGTRLTVV.